This passage covers 11 T cell receptor beta chains from one sample sequenced in a study of control samples from healthy donors and cancer patients. Clones were read by immunoSEQ multiplex PCR, and TCRdb kept only the in-frame ones, dropping some. Of tens of thousands of clones in the sample, around 90% were seen once. The sample taken for sequencing was PBMCs. The receptors were gathered from a man aged 25 to 40 with colorectal cancer.

The V and J genes are TRBV5-4 and TRBJ1-2; 8 nucleotides match TRBD1. Trimming at V came to 4 bases and at J to 8 bases, leaving 13 bases not matched to a gene. This CDR3 spans 15 amino acids. Germline lookup yields CDR1 SGHNT and CDR2 YYREEE (reference sequence). CDR3 amino acids: CASSLGVQGARGYTF. The CDR3 DNA is TGTGCCAGCAGCCTGGGAGTGCAGGGGGCGAGGGGCTACACCTTC.

This clone was seen just once. J is TRBJ1-2 and V is TRBV30; possible D gene TRBD1, 6 bases. Germline V lookup: CDR1 GTSNPN, CDR2 SVGIG (reference sequence). Trimming removed 4 bases from V and 5 bases from J, with 11 bases in between. This CDR3 spans 12 amino acids. As DNA, the CDR3 is TGTGCCTGGACAGGGGATTTTTATGGCTACACCTTC. Amino acid sequence: CAWTGDFYGYTF.

The gene calls are TRBV6-1 and TRBJ2-2; the D is unclear. Trimming removed 1 base at V and 5 bases at J, with 14 bases between. This CDR3 has 16 residues. Looked up from germline, CDR1 is MNHNS and CDR2 is SASEGT. The chain's CDR3 is CASSEERAIMTGELFF. The CDR3 bases are TGTGCCAGCAGTGAAGAACGCGCGATTATGACCGGGGAGCTGTTTTTT.

The chain couples TRBV5-4 to TRBJ2-7, with a weak D call TRBD2 (5 bases). The germline V gene has CDR1 SGHNT and CDR2 YYREEE (reference sequence). V dropped 5 bases and J dropped 2 bases, with 23 bases sitting between them. The CDR3 consists of 17 residues. The DNA for the CDR3 is TGTGCCAGCAGTGGTGGAGGAACTGCCCCTCTTACCTACGAGCAGTACTTC. It yields the protein CASSGGGTAPLTYEQYF.

This sequence joins TRBV30 and TRBJ1-4, with no clear D. Per germline, CDR1 GTSNPN and CDR2 SVGIG (reference sequence). The CDR3 has 11 residues. Trimming shortened V by 0 bases and J by 8 bases, and 4 bases separated the two germline ends. The CDR3 spells CAWSVREKLFF. Written as DNA, the CDR3 is TGTGCCTGGAGTGTACGGGAAAAACTGTTTTTT.

The rearrangement joins TRBV24-1 to TRBJ2-6; 9 nucleotides line up with TRBD1. The CDR3 loop spans 17 amino acids. Trimming removed 9 bases from V and 2 bases from J; junction bases left unmatched: 10. Germline V CDR1 and CDR2: KGHDR, SFDVKD. The CDR3 sequence is CATSEGTGYPGANVLTF. The DNA for the CDR3 is TGTGCCACCTCCGAGGGGACAGGGTATCCTGGGGCCAACGTCCTGACTTTC.

The V call is TRBV19, the J call TRBJ1-1, with 9 bases fitting TRBD1. The CDR3 runs 14 residues. The germline CDR1 and CDR2 sequences are LNHDA and SQIVND (reference sequence). V lost 5 bases to trimming and J lost 4 bases; unmatched junction nucleotides: 5. This chain's CDR3 is CASSPGTGFTEAFF. DNA for the CDR3: TGTGCCAGTAGTCCCGGGACAGGGTTCACTGAAGCTTTCTTT.

The chain recombines TRBV4-3 with TRBJ1-3, with D hard to call. CDR1 is LGHNA, CDR2 YSLEER, per germline. The V end lost 0 bases, the J end lost 6 bases, and 12 bases lay between the germline ends. The CDR3 runs 15 residues. The CDR3 nucleotides are TGCGCCAGCAGCCAAGATAGGGTTCGGGAAAACACCATATATTTT. This sequence encodes CASSQDRVRENTIYF.

This clone was picked up a small number of times. The rearrangement uses TRBV9 and TRBJ1-1; D gene ambiguous. This CDR3 spans 14 amino acids. V shed 2 bases and J shed 0 bases, with 8 bases lying between them. Germline V gene sequence: CDR1 SGDLS, CDR2 YYNGEE. The CDR3, as DNA: TGTGCCAGCAGCGTTCACAGCCTGAACACTGAAGCTTTCTTT. Protein sequence: CASSVHSLNTEAFF.

In the case of this clone: Within the sample, other DNA sequences also encode this same CDR3. The chain couples TRBV29-1 to TRBJ2-7; D assignment may be TRBD1 or TRBD2 (6 bases each). CDR3 length: 13 residues. Germline CDR1 is SQVTM and CDR2 is ANQGSEA. The germline V and J ends were trimmed by 7 bases and 6 bases, with 19 bases remaining between them. CDR3 residues: CSALESGAGEQYF. The CDR3 nucleotides are TGCAGCGCGCTAGAATCGGGGGCGGGCGAGCAGTACTTC.

This chain links TRBV7-9 with TRBJ1-2; D remains unclear. This CDR3 comprises 15 residues. V lost 1 base and J lost 8, with 17 bases in between. CDR1 and CDR2 from the germline V gene are SEHNR and FQNEAQ (reference sequence). The CDR3 sequence: CASSLEYLVAGGYTF. DNA for the CDR3: TGTGCCAGCAGCTTAGAATATCTAGTCGCGGGGGGCTACACCTTC.